Detailed here is one TCR beta chain. Its target is unknown. The data were taken from a study of beta chain features in type 1 diabetes. The study, taken as a whole, reports: Moderately but significantly shorter TCRB CDR3s were found in Type 1 diabetes patients in all four CD4+ subsets.

Reverse transcribing all isolated RNA meant expressed TCRB transcripts were sequenced. The table came from immunoSEQ multiplex PCR; TCRdb's copy has only in-frame clones and leaves some out. This sample has 600,000 to 700,000 clones, with 13% found just once. Germline assignment: CDR1 SGHVS and CDR2 FQNEAQ. Between the trimmed V and J ends, which lost 4 bases and 6 bases, there was a span of 16 bases. This CDR3 is 15 amino acids long. The clonotype comes from a man younger than 30 with type 1 diabetes. The chain employs TRBV7-8 and TRBJ1-5; D might be TRBD1 (5 bases). Sequences were obtained from naive CD4+ T cells from blood. CDR3 DNA sequence: TGTGCCAGCAGCTCCCACGACAGCCTCTTTCAGCCCCAGCATTTT. Amino acids: CASSSHDSLFQPQHF.